The sequence of this TCR beta chain was determined in a study of blood T cell repertoires in COVID-19. Trimming shortened V by 3 bases and J by 5 bases, and 10 bases separated the two germline ends. The CDR3 is 14 residues long. The germline gives CDR1 LNHDA, CDR2 SQIVND (reference sequence). Only one count was recorded for this clone. In assigning cohorts, the study relied on participant-reported clinical history. Some clones are missing from TCRdb's copy, which holds only in-frame ones; the method was immunoSEQ multiplex PCR. Of about 270,000 clones listed, 70% to 90% are singletons. This clonotype was obtained from a woman in her twenties or thirties with acute COVID-19. The specimen was PBMCs or T cells enriched from blood (not recorded which). The chain has TRBV19 and TRBJ2-2; D is ambiguous. DNA for the CDR3: TGTGCCAGTAGTATCCGAGAGAGGACCGGGGAGCTGTTTTTT. Translation: CASSIRERTGELFF.